Given below is one TCR beta chain in context. The germline V gene has CDR1 SNHLY and CDR2 FYNNEI. The V end was cut by 6 bases, the J end by 7 bases, with 13 bases between. The CDR3 covers 13 residues. These data belong to a study of blood T cell repertoires in COVID-19. Study information: Italy, Spain and the United States were the sources of the convalescent and acute COVID-19 samples. The analysed material was cDNA or gDNA that came from T cells, B-cell-depleted T cells, or PBMCs.

Original methodology: Nucleated cell number was recorded as an estimate derived from reference gene primer amplification. Sequenced by immunoSEQ multiplex PCR; TCRdb stores in-frame clones only, minus some. V and J calls and clone size are as listed in that table; D and trimming were resolved from the DNA. The table shows 200,000 to 300,000 clones, with around 87% occurring only once. This TCR was sampled from a woman in her thirties or forties who had recovered from COVID-19. The sample comprised peripheral blood. This sequence joins TRBV2 and TRBJ2-1; D might be TRBD2 (5 bases). In DNA form, the CDR3 reads TGTGCCAGCAGCTCACTAGGTTGGAATGAGCAGTTCTTC. Translating gives CASSSLGWNEQFF. Full variable domain (outside the CDR3, taken from reference TRBV2 and TRBJ2-1): EPEVTQTPSHQVTQMGQEVILRCVPISNHLYFYWYRQILGQKVEFLVSFYNNEISEKSEIFDDQFSVERPDGSNFTLKIRSTKLEDSAMYFCASSSLGWNEQFFGPGTRLTVL.